Below, 15 T cell receptor beta chains from the same sample are listed, as sequenced in a study of CD8+ T cells in alopecia areata (dated by TCRdb to between 2017 and 2018). Libraries were prepared through the immunoSEQ multiplex PCR assay. To provide template for TCR sequencing, every sample had RNA extracted and reverse transcribed into cDNA. TCRdb limited this immuneACCESS table to in-frame rearrangements with V and J called. A share of clones is missing; checked studies link under half to unresolved V genes, and the rest is unexplained. This sample is represented by under 95,000 clones; 70% to 85% of them were singletons. The ten top clones hold around a sixth of the sample. This specimen's treatment or condition label, interpreted: oral pan-JAK inhibitor, 5-10 mg twice daily. The material sequenced was CD8+ T cells sorted from blood, taken at week 44, from a patient treated with tofacitinib. Receptors were obtained from a human donor with alopecia areata.

V gene TRBV11-2 combines with J gene TRBJ1-5, with no clear D. V lost 1 base to trimming and J lost 5 bases, with 6 bases between them. The CDR3 consists of 13 residues. Germline V gene sequence: CDR1 SGHAT, CDR2 FQNNGV. The CDR3 is CASSLGSYQPQHF. The CDR3, as DNA: TGTGCCAGCAGCTTAGGCAGTTATCAGCCCCAGCATTTT.

V usage is TRBV27 and J usage is TRBJ1-2; TRBD1 matches 8 bases. V trimming: 2 bases; J trimming: 6 bases; junction bases outside the gene matches: 8. This CDR3 is 15 amino acids long. The germline V gene has CDR1 MNHEY and CDR2 SMNVEV (reference sequence). CDR3 nucleotide sequence: TGTGCCAGCAGTTTAGCAGGGACAGGCGGAGATGGCTACACCTTC. Amino acid sequence: CASSLAGTGGDGYTF.

The chain uses TRBV7-6 and TRBJ2-7; D unclear. Between the trimmed V and J ends, which lost 0 bases and 0 bases, there was a span of 6 bases. The CDR3 extends over 14 amino acids. Germline V gene lookup returns CDR1 SGHVS and CDR2 FNYEAQ. The CDR3 DNA sequence: TGTGCCAGCAGCTTAGCTTCTGGCTCCTACGAGCAGTACTTC. Protein: CASSLASGSYEQYF. The variable domain in full, with the rest retrieved from reference TRBV7-6 and TRBJ2-7, is GAGVSQSPRYKVTKRGQDVALRCDPISGHVSLYWYRQALGQGPEFLTYFNYEAQQDKSGLPNDRFSAERPEGSISTLTIQRTEQRDSAMYRCASSLASGSYEQYFGPGTRLTVT.

The chain carries TRBV6-5 and TRBJ2-1, with 8 nucleotides matching TRBD2. J lost 8 bases, V lost 8 bases, and 8 bases had no gene match. The germline V gene encodes CDR1 MNHEY and CDR2 SVGAGI. The CDR3 runs 13 residues. CDR3 region: CASGKAGADEQFF. The CDR3 coding sequence is TGTGCCAGCGGAAAAGCGGGGGCAGATGAGCAGTTCTTC.

This chain uses TRBV27 with TRBJ2-1; 11 bases map to TRBD1. Germline V gene sequence: CDR1 MNHEY, CDR2 SMNVEV (reference sequence). There are 17 residues in the CDR3. V lost 2 bases to trimming and J lost 3 bases; unmatched junction nucleotides: 6. CDR3 sequence reads: CASSLRGGQGVYNEQFF. The DNA of the CDR3 is TGTGCCAGCAGTTTAAGGGGGGGACAGGGGGTCTACAATGAGCAGTTCTTC.

The chain carries TRBV4-3 and TRBJ2-7, with 9 bases fitting TRBD2. CDR3 length: 18 residues. After removal of 0 bases from V and 1 base from J, the junction contained 10 bases not matched to a gene. CDR1 is LGHNA and CDR2 is YSLEER in the germline V gene. This CDR3 is CASSQEIGLAGRSYEQYF. The CDR3 nucleotides are TGCGCCAGCAGCCAAGAGATCGGCCTAGCGGGGAGATCCTACGAGCAGTACTTC.

The CDR3 DNA reads TGTGCCTGGAGGATCGACTCGCCCGGGGAGCTGTTTTTT. Translated: CAWRIDSPGELFF. The chain couples TRBV30 to TRBJ2-2, with D uncertain. CDR3 length: 13 residues. Trimming pared 3 bases from V and 6 bases from J, leaving 11 bases between. Germline V gives CDR1 GTSNPN, CDR2 SVGIG (reference sequence).

The V and J genes are TRBV12-5 and TRBJ2-2; D tentatively reads TRBD1 or TRBD2 (5 bases each). CDR1 and CDR2 from the germline V gene are LGHNT and FRNRAP. Trimming pared 6 bases from V and 5 bases from J, leaving 19 bases between. This CDR3 comprises 16 residues. This CDR3 reads CASGPPPGWGTGELFF. In DNA, the CDR3 is TGTGCTAGTGGGCCCCCCCCAGGGTGGGGGACCGGGGAGCTGTTTTTT. Complete variable domain (other parts from reference TRBV12-5 and TRBJ2-2): DARVTQTPRHKVTEMGQEVTMRCQPILGHNTVFWYRQTMMQGLELLAYFRNRAPLDDSGMPKDRFSAEMPDATLATLKIQPSEPRDSAVYFCASGPPPGWGTGELFFGEGSRLTVL.

V gene TRBV6-1 combines with J gene TRBJ1-6; D is unclear. The CDR3 has 12 amino acids. Germline V gene sequence: CDR1 MNHNS, CDR2 SASEGT. V lost 2 bases to trimming and J lost 9 bases, with 5 bases between them. In DNA form, the CDR3 reads TGTGCCAGCAGTGAATACGCTTCACCCCTCCACTTT. Protein: CASSEYASPLHF.

This clone came up many times. The same CDR3 is also encoded by other DNA sequences in this sample. This chain joins TRBV6-6 and TRBJ2-1, with D perhaps given as TRBD1 or TRBD2 (5 bases each). Trimming removed 2 bases at V and 6 bases at J, with 11 bases between. Looked up from germline, CDR1 is MNHNY and CDR2 is SVGAGI (reference sequence). This CDR3 contains 14 residues. CDR3 coding DNA: TGTGCCAGCAGTTACGTGGGGGACCCCAATGAGCAGTTCTTC. It yields the protein CASSYVGDPNEQFF.

This clone was seen a few times. The chain links TRBV4-3 to TRBJ2-2; 7 bases are shared with TRBD1. Germline V CDR1 and CDR2: LGHNA, YSLEER. The CDR3 consists of 15 residues. V was pared by 0 bases and J by 3 bases, with 1 base of the junction left unmatched. The CDR3 region is CASSQDGTDTGELFF. The CDR3 DNA reads as TGCGCCAGCAGCCAAGATGGGACAGACACCGGGGAGCTGTTTTTT.

This clone is a singleton in its sample. V is TRBV10-1 and J is TRBJ2-2; D perhaps matches TRBD2 (6 bases). The CDR3 has 13 amino acids. Trimming pared 6 bases from V and 4 bases from J, leaving 9 bases between. Germline assignment: CDR1 WNHNN and CDR2 SYGVQD (reference sequence). CDR3 nucleotides: TGCGCCAGCAGGGAGGGGACCACCGGGGAGCTGTTTTTT. It translates to CASREGTTGELFF.

The rearrangement links TRBV29-1 to TRBJ1-2, with D unclear. Between the trimmed V and J ends, which lost 3 bases and 6 bases, there was a span of 14 bases. The CDR3 totals 13 residues. Germline V gene sequence: CDR1 SQVTM, CDR2 ANQGSEA. Written as DNA, the CDR3 is TGCAGCGTTGACCCCGGAGGAGGGAATGGCTACACCTTC. Its protein product is CSVDPGGGNGYTF.

V gene TRBV12-5 combines with J gene TRBJ2-7; D is unclear. The CDR3 has 13 residues. Germline V gene data show CDR1 as LGHNT and CDR2 as FRNRAP. V shed 1 base and J shed 1 base, with 5 bases lying between them. The CDR3 bases are TGTGCTAGTGGTTTGGGCGTATCCTACGAGCAGTACTTC. Translated: CASGLGVSYEQYF.

The chain joins TRBV6-5 to TRBJ1-1, with D possibly matching TRBD1 (6 bases). This CDR3 comprises 14 residues. Trimming pared 1 base from V and 1 base from J, leaving 7 bases between. Germline V gene sequence: CDR1 MNHEY, CDR2 SVGAGI. For the CDR3, the DNA is TGTGCCAGCAGTTACTACAGGGAGAACACTGAAGCTTTCTTT. Translation gives CASSYYRENTEAFF.